This paragraph reports one T cell receptor beta chain. The antigen is not known. The record originates from a study of blood T cells in healthy people across ages. General study findings and limits: Measured against age, TCR beta diversity per million T cells decreased in a roughly linear manner.

Next came a second PCR, run for about 6 to 12 cycles, which used a sample-barcoded 5' primer along with a J-beta primer mix. MiXCR was run by TCRdb on the 5' RACE reads, yielding one entry per CDR3 protein. Counted here are approximately 600,000 distinct CDR3 sequences, 58% occurring once; the ten biggest clones make up 30% to 45%. Germline V lookup: CDR1 SNHLY, CDR2 FYNNEI. The CDR3 runs to 12 residues. V is TRBV2 and J is TRBJ2-4; D not certain. Gene TRBJ2-7 matches the end of the DNA better, so the J call may be wrong. This clonotype was sampled from a man aged 55-75 years in good health. The sample was blood. CDR3 amino acids: CASTLTRYEQYF. DNA of the CDR3: TGTGCCAGCACGTTGACACGCTACGAGCAGTACTTC.